Listed below are T cell receptor beta chains from one sample, sequenced in a study of T cell repertoires in cytomegalovirus infection. TCRdb reprocessed the reads with MiXCR, giving one entry per CDR3 protein. The repertoire includes 170,000 or so distinct CDR3 sequences, approximately 18% of them detected once, and 25% sits in the top ten. Material: CD8+ T cells from PBMCs. The source of these receptors is a human donor in good health (CMV status not recorded). Some clones in this sample may be carry-over from other donors' samples. Each CDR3 is given with its conserved first and last residue. The D gene is left open where the match is weak. Clone size is not always given. Where it is, it says once, few, many or a class for expanded clones.

TRBV28	14	TRBJ2-2	.	.	CASSLSGTPGELFF	TGTGCCAGCAGTTTATCCGGTACCCCCGGGGAGCTGTTTTTT
TRBV5-1	14	TRBJ2-1	.	few	CASSHRGSYNEQFF	TGCGCCAGCAGCCACCGGGGCTCCTACAATGAGCAGTTCTTC
TRBV11-2	16	TRBJ2-7	.	few	CASSPSGQPSSYEQYF	TGTGCCAGCAGCCCGAGCGGACAGCCGAGCTCCTACGAGCAGTACTTC
TRBV29-1	12	TRBJ1-2	.	few	CSVEPANYGYTF	TGCAGCGTCGAACCTGCCAACTATGGCTACACCTTC
TRBV7-9	15	TRBJ2-5	TRBD1	many	CASSRSSTGGETQYF	TGTGCCAGCAGCCGATCGAGCACAGGGGGGGAGACCCAGTACTTC
TRBV7-8	15	TRBJ2-5	TRBD2	few	CASSLLAGDQETQYF	TGTGCCAGCAGCCTCCTAGCGGGGGACCAAGAGACCCAGTACTTC
TRBV11-3	13	TRBJ1-2	.	.	CASSLDGQYGYTF	TGTGCCAGCAGCTTGGACGGACAATATGGCTACACCTTC
TRBV19	11	TRBJ1-2	.	.	CASSNSYGYTF	TGTGCCAGTAGTAACAGCTATGGCTACACCTTC
TRBV6-2/TRBV6-3	15	TRBJ1-1	.	few	CASSYSMTPATEAFF	TGTGCCAGCAGTTACTCGATGACGCCGGCCACTGAAGCTTTCTTT
TRBV25-1	15	TRBJ1-2	TRBD1	.	CASSDWTGYDYGYTF	TGTGCCAGCAGTGACTGGACAGGGTATGACTATGGCTACACCTTC
TRBV6-6	12	TRBJ2-7	.	.	CASTSRSYEQYF	TGTGCCAGCACCAGCCGTTCCTACGAGCAGTACTTC
TRBV5-6	14	TRBJ2-3	.	.	CASSLIGGPDTQYF	TGTGCCAGCAGCTTGATAGGGGGTCCAGATACGCAGTATTTT
TRBV29-1	14	TRBJ2-7	TRBD1	few	CSVEGLGGRYEQYF	TGCAGCGTTGAAGGTTTAGGGGGCAGGTACGAGCAGTACTTC
TRBV7-2	12	TRBJ2-7	.	few	CASSLAKYEQYF	TGTGCCAGCAGCTTAGCGAAATACGAGCAGTACTTC
TRBV14	14	TRBJ1-1	TRBD1	few	CASSQATGYTEAFF	TGTGCCAGCAGCCAGGCGACAGGGTACACTGAAGCTTTCTTT
TRBV7-2	16	TRBJ2-5	.	large	CASSPPWAPGEETQYF	TGTGCCAGCAGCCCCCCCTGGGCCCCAGGGGAAGAGACCCAGTACTTC
TRBV5-6	15	TRBJ1-2	.	few	CASSLGGIRVRGYTF	TGTGCCAGCAGCTTGGGAGGAATCAGGGTTCGTGGCTACACCTTC
TRBV24-1	14	TRBJ2-3	.	.	CATSDGQTTDTQYF	TGTGCCACCAGTGATGGACAGACCACAGATACGCAGTATTTT
TRBV7-2	14	TRBJ1-1	TRBD1	.	CASSLAGDREEAFF	TGTGCCAGCAGCTTAGCCGGGGACAGAGAAGAAGCTTTCTTT
TRBV7-9	15	TRBJ1-3	.	few	CASSLRDSSGNTIYF	TGTGCCAGCAGCTTAAGGGATTCCTCTGGAAACACCATATATTTT
TRBV7-8	13	TRBJ1-2	.	many	CASSFDSSNGYTF	TGTGCCAGCAGCTTCGACAGCTCAAACGGCTACACCTTC
TRBV7-9	16	TRBJ2-1	.	.	CASSPYRAGPGDEQFF	TGTGCCAGCAGCCCCTATAGGGCAGGGCCAGGGGATGAGCAGTTCTTC
TRBV7-8	14	TRBJ2-7	.	.	CASTVTGYSYEQYF	TGTGCCAGCACCGTCACCGGGTACTCCTACGAGCAGTACTTC
TRBV4-3	17	TRBJ1-5	.	few	CASSQEGGLGGNQPQHF	TGCGCCAGCAGCCAAGAAGGAGGGTTAGGTGGCAATCAGCCCCAGCATTTT
TRBV6-6	15	TRBJ1-6	TRBD1	.	CASSYPGQGLSPLHF	TGTGCCAGCAGTTACCCGGGACAGGGGCTATCACCCCTCCACTTT
TRBV4-3	14	TRBJ2-7	.	many	CASSQDRGTSEQYF	TGCGCCAGCAGCCAAGATAGGGGGACGTCCGAGCAGTACTTC
TRBV6-2/TRBV6-3	14	TRBJ1-1	.	.	CASRPPKGNTEAFF	TGTGCCAGCAGACCCCCAAAGGGGAACACTGAAGCTTTCTTT
TRBV7-6	19	TRBJ2-7	TRBD2	.	CASSLPSSGGPPSSYEQYF	TGTGCCAGCAGCTTACCTTCTAGCGGGGGCCCTCCCTCCTCCTACGAGCAGTACTTC
TRBV12-3/TRBV12-4	14	TRBJ2-1	TRBD2	.	CASSPSGNYNEQFF	TGTGCCAGCAGCCCTAGCGGGAACTACAATGAGCAGTTCTTC
TRBV12-3/TRBV12-4	16	TRBJ2-1	.	few	CASTHPGRGSYNEQFF	TGTGCCAGCACCCATCCAGGTAGGGGCTCCTACAATGAGCAGTTCTTC
TRBV10-3	14	TRBJ2-7	.	.	CAISEGLDPYEQYF	TGTGCCATCAGTGAGGGCTTGGACCCCTACGAGCAGTACTTC
TRBV4-1	13	TRBJ1-5	.	.	CASSQVSNQPQHF	TGCGCCAGCAGCCAGGTGTCCAATCAGCCCCAGCATTTT
TRBV30	13	TRBJ1-5	.	.	CAWSDRVLRPQHF	TGTGCCTGGAGTGACCGGGTTTTAAGGCCCCAGCATTTT
TRBV18	16	TRBJ2-3	.	few	CASSSGVYGGTDTQYF	TGTGCCAGCTCATCCGGGGTCTATGGGGGCACAGATACGCAGTATTTT
TRBV4-2	16	TRBJ1-2	.	.	CASSQEWTDSHYGYTF	TGTGCCAGCAGCCAAGAATGGACGGATAGTCACTATGGCTACACCTTC
TRBV5-6	13	TRBJ2-3	TRBD1	.	CASSWGTVDTQYF	TGTGCCAGCAGCTGGGGGACAGTGGATACGCAGTATTTT
TRBV4-3	16	TRBJ1-1	.	.	CASSQDSRGGTTEAFF	TGCGCCAGCAGCCAAGATAGTCGGGGAGGGACCACCGAAGCTTTCTTT
TRBV7-2	14	TRBJ2-1	.	few	CASSLGLAGDEQFF	TGTGCCAGCAGCTTAGGGCTAGCTGGGGACGAGCAGTTCTTC
TRBV7-2	14	TRBJ2-7	.	.	CASSSSLRSYEQYF	TGTGCCAGCAGCTCCTCCCTACGCTCCTACGAGCAGTACTTC
TRBV4-1	12	TRBJ2-5	.	.	CASSQRGETQYF	TGCGCCAGCAGCCAAAGAGGGGAGACCCAGTACTTC